This T cell receptor (beta chain) was identified during a study of blood T cell repertoires in COVID-19 (TCRdb year 2020). In terms of the full investigation: Samples from collaborators originated in the United States, Italy and Spain and spanned both the acute and convalescent phases of COVID-19. The material from the prospective study consisted of cDNA or gDNA derived from T cells, B-cell-depleted T cells, or PBMCs. A de-identified subject ID, COVID-19 status, age in years and sex were almost always included in the sample metadata. HLA class I and class II types, where available, came from metadata supplied by the sample provider rather than from assay-based typing. The repertoires were released in a freely available public database meant as a resource for research on the immune response to SARS-CoV-2. Deeply sampled blood TCRbeta repertoires from subjects exposed to, actively infected with, or recovered from COVID-19 were included in the dataset. The samples were drawn from two sources: the first 160 participants of the ongoing ImmuneRACE study, and 1,254 subjects contributed by 6 global collaborators.

V is shortened by 4 bases, J by 2 bases, and the region joining them spans 8 bases. In the germline V gene, CDR1 corresponds to SGHDN and CDR2 to FVKESK. The CDR3 numbers 13 residues from cysteine through phenylalanine. Only the CDR3 portion is preserved as DNA: 39 bases, with reading frame beginning at the first base. Collaborating institutions collected whole blood in K2EDTA tubes following their own protocols. For TCRbeta analysis, collaborators shipped samples in one of three forms: frozen whole blood, isolated PBMCs, or DNA extracted from either of those sample types. The paper as a whole reports these results and caveats: Clinical and demographic metadata were provided uncurated, with the amount varying by source and participant.

TCRbeta CDR3 regions were amplified from genomic DNA by means of the immunoSEQ Assay, a bias-controlled multiplex PCR. In the paper's pipeline: Nucleated cell counts per sample were estimated from amplification of reference gene primers within the assay. Sequence reads were collapsed and filtered to measure the absolute abundance of every unique TCRbeta CDR3 rearrangement. For each sample, productive Simpson clonality was calculated by taking the square root of Simpson's diversity index across productive rearrangements. TCRdb provides this immuneACCESS table in a form limited to in-frame rearrangements. Some clones are lacking; in checked studies, under half of them reflect an unresolved V gene, and why the rest are absent is not known. Clone size and V and J calls were adopted from that table, with D and trimming inferred from the DNA. The sample table records around 75,000 clones; approximately 79% of these occur just once. Clones ranked in the top ten supply about 5% of the sample.

In the case of this clone: What this receptor recognizes is not known. Per-base quality was not reported, and no clone a single base away is much larger than it.

Sequences were obtained from peripheral blood. This TCR derives from a woman of 80 years or more with active or convalescent COVID-19. The chain couples TRBV14 to TRBJ1-1, with TRBD1 as a weak D call on 5 bases. The CDR3 reads CASSPGINTEAFF. The DNA is as follows: TGTGCCAGCAGCCCAGGGATTAACACTGAAGCTTTCTTT.